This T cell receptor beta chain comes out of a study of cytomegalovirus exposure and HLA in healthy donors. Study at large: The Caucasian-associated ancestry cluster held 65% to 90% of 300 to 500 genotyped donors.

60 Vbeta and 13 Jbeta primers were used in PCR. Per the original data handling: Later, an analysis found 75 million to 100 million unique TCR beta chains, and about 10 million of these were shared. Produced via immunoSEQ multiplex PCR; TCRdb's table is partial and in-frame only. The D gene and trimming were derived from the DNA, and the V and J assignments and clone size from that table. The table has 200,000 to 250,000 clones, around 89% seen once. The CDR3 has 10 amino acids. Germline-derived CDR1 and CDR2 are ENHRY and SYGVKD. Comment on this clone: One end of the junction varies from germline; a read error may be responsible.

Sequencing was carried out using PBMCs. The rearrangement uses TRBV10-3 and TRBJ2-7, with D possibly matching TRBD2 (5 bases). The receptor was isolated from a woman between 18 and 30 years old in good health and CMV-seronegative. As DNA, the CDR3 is TGTGCCATCAGTGAGTCTCAGACGGGGTTC. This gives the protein CAISESQTGF.